This passage covers 7 T cell receptor beta chains from one sample sequenced in a study of technical replicates of blood from a handful of donors. Generated by immunoSEQ multiplex PCR, the TCRdb table keeps only in-frame clones and is missing some. This sample yields almost 70,000 clones, of which about 87% are seen a single time; less than 5% belongs to the top ten. Sequenced input: PBMCs. The origin of the receptors is a human donor in good health. Some clones in this sample may be carry-over from other donors' samples.

The gene calls are TRBV9 and TRBJ1-2, with a weak D call TRBD1 (5 bases). Trimming pared 0 bases from V and 5 bases from J, leaving 11 bases between. The CDR3 extends over 14 amino acids. Germline CDR1 reads SGDLS; CDR2 reads YYNGEE. CDR3 in amino acids: CASSVEAGLYGYTF. CDR3 sequence (DNA): TGTGCCAGCAGCGTAGAAGCAGGGCTGTATGGCTACACCTTC.

The genes are TRBV5-8 and TRBJ1-4, with TRBD1 as a possible D gene (6 bases). The CDR3 consists of 14 residues. The V gene lost 4 bases and the J gene lost 8 bases, with 15 bases spanning the gap. Looked up from germline, CDR1 is SGHTS and CDR2 is YDEGEE. CDR3 in amino acids: CASSRWEGVEKLFF. CDR3 nucleotide sequence: TGTGCCAGCAGCCGGTGGGAGGGGGTCGAAAAACTGTTTTTT. The variable domain in full, completed from reference TRBV5-8 and TRBJ1-4, reads EAGVTQSPTHLIKTRGQQATLRCSPISGHTSVYWYQQALGLGLQFLLWYDEGEERNRGNFPPRFSGRQFPNYSSELNVNALELEDSALYLCASSRWEGVEKLFFGSGTQLSVL.

This chain links TRBV5-5 with TRBJ1-4, with no clear D. There are 15 residues in the CDR3. The V gene lost 4 bases and the J gene lost 8 bases, with 18 bases spanning the gap. CDR1 and CDR2 (germline): SGHKS, YYEKEE (reference sequence). The CDR3 sequence: CASSPTGIPGEKLFF. The CDR3 DNA follows: TGTGCCAGCAGCCCGACGGGTATCCCCGGGGAAAAACTGTTTTTT.

The V call is TRBV5-1, the J call TRBJ2-5; D remains unclear. Germline CDR1 SGHRS, CDR2 YFSETQ. The CDR3 sequence is 12 residues long. Between the trimmed V and J ends, which lost 4 bases and 5 bases, there was a span of 9 bases. CDR3 DNA sequence: TGCGCCAGCAGCCAGAAGTTGGAGACCCAGTACTTC. It specifies CASSQKLETQYF.

V and J are TRBV19 and TRBJ2-7; 8 nucleotides agree with TRBD1. Germline V CDR1 and CDR2: LNHDA, SQIVND (reference sequence). The CDR3 is made up of 16 amino acids. V shed 5 bases and J 2 bases; nucleotides not matched to a gene: 11. The CDR3 loop is CASSPRPGQGPYEQYF. CDR3 DNA sequence: TGTGCCAGTAGTCCCAGACCCGGACAGGGCCCCTACGAGCAGTACTTC.

This sequence joins TRBV7-2 and TRBJ1-1; D is undetermined. The CDR3 has 13 amino acids. Per germline, CDR1 SGHTA and CDR2 FQGNSA. The V and J ends lost 5 bases and 0 bases respectively, with 7 bases between them. This CDR3 is CASSQQLNTEAFF. CDR3 in DNA: TGTGCCAGCAGCCAACAGCTGAACACTGAAGCTTTCTTT.

This clone has a handful of counts. J is TRBJ2-5 and V is TRBV4-2; D not resolved. CDR3 length: 14 residues. V dropped 1 base and J dropped 4 bases, with 10 bases sitting between them. Per the germline V gene, CDR1 is LGHNA and CDR2 is YNFKEQ. Here the CDR3 DNA reads TGTGCCAGCAGCCAAGTTTTGCAGGCAGAGACCCAGTACTTC. This sequence encodes CASSQVLQAETQYF.